The TCR beta chain under discussion was sequenced for a study of CD8+ T cells in alopecia areata (dated by TCRdb to between 2017 and 2018). Describing the broader study: The treated patients took part in an open-label pilot trial in which moderate-to-severe alopecia areata was treated with oral tofacitinib at 5 to 10 mg twice daily. Clonality in the scalp was compared among normal scalp (n=4), patchy alopecia areata scalp (n=8), and alopecia totalis/universalis scalp (n=8). Disease severity in treated patients was measured with the SALT score, which quantifies the percentage of affected scalp surface area. RNA came from the PAXgene miRNA kit for fixed scalp, the miRNeasy kit for PBMCs, and the RNeasy kit for mouse skin. Tofacitinib was administered for 6 to 18 months, and 6 months of follow-up off drug were then conducted to assess delayed response and recurrence. Biopsies were taken from tofacitinib-treated patients at baseline and again at 4 and 24 weeks into treatment, and several of those patients also had a later scalp biopsy. In both human patients and the C3H/HeJ mouse model, the study applied high-throughput TCRbeta sequencing to look at T cell clonal expansion in alopecia areata. TCRbeta CDR3 regions were amplified by immunoSEQ multiplex PCR with 35 Vbeta forward and 13 Jbeta reverse primers. On the human side, TCRbeta sequencing was run on scalp tissue and on sorted CD4+ and CD8+ peripheral blood T cells from healthy controls and from alopecia areata patients with either patchy or totalis/universalis disease. The full study reports these points: With tofacitinib, both scalp clonality and the number of expanded CD8+ clones among the top 100 scalp clones went down significantly. Shared TCR sequences between patients were less evident than in mice, which may be partly attributable to HLA diversity in the patient population. Many expanded lesional clones persisted in scalp and blood during tofacitinib treatment, which may partly explain relapse after stopping treatment. Because the treated cohort was small and had just a single nonresponder, larger studies are needed to establish links between baseline CD8+ expansion and response. Unlike mouse skin, which is dominated by gammadelta T cells, normal human skin has resident alphabeta T cells that are also sequenced, and this complicates analysis of the scalp TCR repertoire. Compared with normal scalp, lesional scalp, particularly in alopecia totalis/universalis, had higher clonality and more expanded CD8+ clones, which suggests antigenic drive.

Interpreted using the paper, the treatment or condition label stands for: oral pan-JAK inhibitor, 5-10 mg twice daily. Peripheral blood and lesional scalp punch biopsies were obtained from patients with alopecia areata. PBMCs were isolated by density centrifugation and stained for CD3, CD4 and CD8, and CD4+ and CD8+ T cells were sorted on a FACSAria. Library method: the immunoSEQ multiplex PCR assay. RNA was extracted from all samples and reverse transcribed into cDNA as template for TCR sequencing. First-strand cDNA was synthesized with SuperScript III using a 2:1 mix of oligo-dT and random hexamers. A synthetic immune receptor repertoire was used to assess amplification bias, and residual bias was removed computationally. Per the source publication's procedure: After raw reads were preprocessed to remove errors, the CDR3 was defined following IMGT conventions as running from the conserved cysteine to phenylalanine. Clonality was calculated as 1 minus Shannon entropy normalized by log2 of the number of productive unique TCRs. Whether scalp clones were CD4 or CD8 was inferred by matching scalp TCRbeta sequences against CD4 and CD8 repertoires sorted from blood. Held by TCRdb, this immuneACCESS table contains in-frame sequences only and omits some clones. Under half of the omission traces to an unresolved V gene where checked; the cause of the rest is unknown. V and J calls and clone size come straight from that table; D and trimming were deduced from the DNA. The sample records 95,000 to 100,000 clones, 60% of which are singletons. Clones ranked in the top ten supply around 17% of the sample.

As to this clone: Its antigen has not been determined. No base qualities exist here, and no much larger clone lies one base off it.

The sequence came from a human donor with alopecia areata. Sequencing used CD8+ T cells sorted from blood, obtained between weeks 55 and 65, from a patient treated with tofacitinib.

The nucleotide sequence is TGTGCCTGGAGTGAAGGCGGGACTGACTCCTACAATGAGCAGTTCTTC. Translated, this gives CAWSEGGTDSYNEQFF. The chain couples TRBV30 to TRBJ2-1; a weak D assignment points to TRBD2 (6 bases agree). The CDR3, from cysteine to phenylalanine, totals 16 residues. Kept here is only the CDR3 DNA, which spans 48 bases and is read in frame from base 1. V is cut by 1 base and J by 0 bases, and the space between the germline ends is 13 bases. The germline V gene encodes CDR1 GTSNPN and CDR2 SVGIG (reference sequence).